Following are 9 T cell receptor beta chains from one sample sequenced in a study of blood T cell repertoires in COVID-19. Clones were read by immunoSEQ multiplex PCR, and TCRdb kept only the in-frame ones, dropping some. This table has about 330,000 clones, roughly 90% appearing once. Sequenced input: PBMCs or T cells enriched from blood (not recorded which). The source of these receptors is a woman in her thirties who had recovered from COVID-19.

This clone appeared a few times. This chain uses TRBV2 with TRBJ2-1, with D possibly TRBD1 on 5 matching bases. Germline V gene lookup returns CDR1 SNHLY and CDR2 FYNNEI. V dropped 1 base and J dropped 0 bases, with 7 bases sitting between them. The CDR3 is 15 residues long. The CDR3 DNA reads TGTGCCAGCAGTGAAGAGGGGCGCTCCTACAATGAGCAGTTCTTC. Translated: CASSEEGRSYNEQFF.

The chain is built from TRBV15 and TRBJ2-3; D might be TRBD1 (6 bases). The ends were cut back, 5 bases at V and 6 bases at J, with 12 bases in the middle. The germline CDR1 and CDR2 sequences are LNHNV and YYDKDF (reference sequence). The CDR3 spans 13 residues. The chain's CDR3 is CATSYRVSDTQYF. CDR3 sequence (DNA): TGTGCCACCAGCTACAGGGTATCGGATACGCAGTATTTT.

The CDR3 nucleotides read TGTGCCAGCAGTTTAACAGACGCAAACTATGGCTACACCTTC. Its protein is CASSLTDANYGYTF. The V call is TRBV28, the J call TRBJ1-2; D is uncertain. This CDR3 is built from 14 residues. The V and J ends lost 2 bases and 2 bases respectively, with 9 bases between them. Germline values: CDR1 MDHEN, CDR2 SYDVKM.

The chain uses TRBV28 and TRBJ2-7; TRBD1 agrees at 9 bases. CDR3 length: 15 residues. Germline CDR1 is MDHEN and CDR2 is SYDVKM. V dropped 5 bases and J dropped 4; count of bases not matched to a gene: 9. The CDR3, as DNA: TGTGCCAGCAGTGCCCCCGGGACAGGGAGGTACGAGCAGTACTTC. It codes for CASSAPGTGRYEQYF.

The chain employs TRBV28 and TRBJ1-5; the D gene is possibly TRBD1 (5 bases). V dropped 6 bases and J dropped 3 bases, with 12 bases sitting between them. Germline V CDR1 and CDR2: MDHEN, SYDVKM. This CDR3 is built from 14 residues. CDR3 protein: CASSPRVPNQPQHF. CDR3 bases: TGTGCCAGCAGCCCCAGGGTTCCCAATCAGCCCCAGCATTTT.

The V call is TRBV28, the J call TRBJ2-1, with TRBD2 identical over 10 bases. Looked up from germline, CDR1 is MDHEN and CDR2 is SYDVKM. Losses at the gene ends were 5 bases for V and 3 bases for J; bases not matched to a gene: 4. This CDR3 has 15 residues. This chain's CDR3 is CASSPGLAIYNEQFF. DNA of the CDR3: TGTGCCAGCAGTCCGGGACTAGCGATCTACAATGAGCAGTTCTTC.

This chain links TRBV6-6 with TRBJ1-2; 10 bases align to TRBD1. The germline V gene encodes CDR1 MNHNY and CDR2 SVGAGI (reference sequence). The CDR3 has 14 amino acids. With 6 bases clipped from V and 8 bases from J, the junction kept 9 bases outside the gene matches. The CDR3 spells CASRPRDRGEGYTF. CDR3 bases: TGTGCCAGCAGACCCCGGGACAGGGGTGAAGGCTACACCTTC.

The V gene is TRBV2, the J gene TRBJ1-5; 10 nucleotides agree with TRBD1. The trim removed 7 bases at V and 5 bases at J, leaving 5 bases unmatched. The CDR3 loop spans 14 amino acids. Germline-derived CDR1 and CDR2 are SNHLY and FYNNEI. Here the CDR3 DNA reads TGTGCCAGCAAGACCGGGACAGGGGATCAGCCCCAGCATTTT. It yields the protein CASKTGTGDQPQHF.

The chain couples TRBV6-5 to TRBJ2-5, with 10 bases matching TRBD1. CDR1 and CDR2 (germline): MNHEY, SVGAGI. V shed 1 base, J shed 2 bases, and the junction held 1 base outside the gene matches. The CDR3 extends over 15 amino acids. The CDR3 sequence: CASSYWDRGQETQYF. CDR3 DNA: TGTGCCAGCAGTTACTGGGACAGGGGACAAGAGACCCAGTACTTC.